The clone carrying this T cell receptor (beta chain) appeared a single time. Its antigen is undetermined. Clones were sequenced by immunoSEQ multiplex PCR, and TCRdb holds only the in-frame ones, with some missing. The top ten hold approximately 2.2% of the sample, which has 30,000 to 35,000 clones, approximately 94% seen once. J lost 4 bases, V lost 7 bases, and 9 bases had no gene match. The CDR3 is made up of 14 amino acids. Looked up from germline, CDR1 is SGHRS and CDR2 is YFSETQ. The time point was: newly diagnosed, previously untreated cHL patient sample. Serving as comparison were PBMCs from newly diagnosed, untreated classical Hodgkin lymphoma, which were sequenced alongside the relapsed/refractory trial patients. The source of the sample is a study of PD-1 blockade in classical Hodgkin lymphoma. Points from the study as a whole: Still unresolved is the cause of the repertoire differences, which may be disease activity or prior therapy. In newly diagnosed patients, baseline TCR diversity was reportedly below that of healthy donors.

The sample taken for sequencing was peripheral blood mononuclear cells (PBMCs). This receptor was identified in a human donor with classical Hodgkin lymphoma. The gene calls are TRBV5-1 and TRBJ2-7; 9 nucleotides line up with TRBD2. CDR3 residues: CASGPGLAKYEQYF. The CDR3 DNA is TGCGCCAGCGGGCCAGGACTAGCGAAATACGAGCAGTACTTC.